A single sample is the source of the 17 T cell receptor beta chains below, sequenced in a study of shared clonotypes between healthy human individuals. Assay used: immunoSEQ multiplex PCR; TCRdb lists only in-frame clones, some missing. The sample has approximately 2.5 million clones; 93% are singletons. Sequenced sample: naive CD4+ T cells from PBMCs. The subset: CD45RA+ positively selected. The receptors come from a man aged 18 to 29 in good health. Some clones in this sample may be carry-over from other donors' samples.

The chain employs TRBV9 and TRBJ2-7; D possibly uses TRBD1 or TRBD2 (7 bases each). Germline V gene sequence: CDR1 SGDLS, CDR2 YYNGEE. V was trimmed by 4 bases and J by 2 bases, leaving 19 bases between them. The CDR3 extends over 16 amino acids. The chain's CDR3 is CASSQGGPAGTYEQYF. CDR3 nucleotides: TGTGCCAGCAGCCAAGGGGGCCCAGCGGGGACCTACGAGCAGTACTTC.

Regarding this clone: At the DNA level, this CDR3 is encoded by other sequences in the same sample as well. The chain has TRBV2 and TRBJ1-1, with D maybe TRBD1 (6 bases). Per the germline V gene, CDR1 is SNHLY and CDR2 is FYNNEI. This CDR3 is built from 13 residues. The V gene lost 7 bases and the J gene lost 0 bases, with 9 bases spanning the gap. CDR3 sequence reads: CASTGDMNTEAFF. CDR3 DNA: TGTGCCAGCACCGGGGACATGAACACTGAAGCTTTCTTT.

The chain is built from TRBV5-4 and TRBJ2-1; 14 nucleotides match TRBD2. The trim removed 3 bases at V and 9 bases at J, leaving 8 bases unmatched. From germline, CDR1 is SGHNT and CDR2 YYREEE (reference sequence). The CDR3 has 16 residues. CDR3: CASSSIGLAGGLEQFF. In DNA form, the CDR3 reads TGTGCCAGCAGCTCTATTGGACTAGCGGGAGGACTTGAGCAGTTCTTC.

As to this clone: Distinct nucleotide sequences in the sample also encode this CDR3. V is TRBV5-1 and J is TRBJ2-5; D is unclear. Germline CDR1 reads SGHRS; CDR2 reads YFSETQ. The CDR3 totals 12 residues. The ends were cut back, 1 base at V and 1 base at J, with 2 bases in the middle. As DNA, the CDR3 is TGCGCCAGCAGCTTGTCCCAAGAGACCCAGTACTTC. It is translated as CASSLSQETQYF.

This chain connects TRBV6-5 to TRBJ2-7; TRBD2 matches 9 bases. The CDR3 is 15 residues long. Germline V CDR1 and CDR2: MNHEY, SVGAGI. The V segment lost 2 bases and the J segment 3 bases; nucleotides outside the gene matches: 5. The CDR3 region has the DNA TGTGCCAGCAGTTACGCGGGAGGGAGGGGCTACGAGCAGTACTTC. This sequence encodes CASSYAGGRGYEQYF.

CDR3 sequence (DNA): TGTGCCAGCAGCTTCGACTTGAACACCGGGGAGCTGTTTTTT. Translating gives CASSFDLNTGELFF. The chain links TRBV7-3 to TRBJ2-2; D is undetermined. This CDR3 has 14 residues. V was trimmed by 3 bases and J by 1 base, leaving 6 bases between them. Germline CDR1 is SGHTA and CDR2 is FQGTGA.

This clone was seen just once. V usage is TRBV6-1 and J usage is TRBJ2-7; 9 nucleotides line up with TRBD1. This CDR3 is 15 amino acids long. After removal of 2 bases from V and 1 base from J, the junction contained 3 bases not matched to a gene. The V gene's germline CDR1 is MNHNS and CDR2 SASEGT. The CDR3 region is CASSERTGASYEQYF. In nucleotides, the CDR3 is TGTGCCAGCAGTGAACGGACAGGGGCATCCTACGAGCAGTACTTC.

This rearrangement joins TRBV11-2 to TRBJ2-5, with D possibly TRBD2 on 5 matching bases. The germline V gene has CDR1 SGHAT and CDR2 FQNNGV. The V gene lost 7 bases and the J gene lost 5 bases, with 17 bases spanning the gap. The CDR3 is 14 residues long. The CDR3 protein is CASNTHGVMETQYF. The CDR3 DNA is TGTGCCAGCAACACCCACGGGGTGATGGAGACCCAGTACTTC.

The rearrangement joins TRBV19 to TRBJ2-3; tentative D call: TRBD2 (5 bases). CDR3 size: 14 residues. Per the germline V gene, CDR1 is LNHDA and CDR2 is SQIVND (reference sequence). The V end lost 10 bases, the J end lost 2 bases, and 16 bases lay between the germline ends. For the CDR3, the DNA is TGTGCCACGGGGTGGTCTTGGAACACAGATACGCAGTATTTT. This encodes CATGWSWNTDTQYF.

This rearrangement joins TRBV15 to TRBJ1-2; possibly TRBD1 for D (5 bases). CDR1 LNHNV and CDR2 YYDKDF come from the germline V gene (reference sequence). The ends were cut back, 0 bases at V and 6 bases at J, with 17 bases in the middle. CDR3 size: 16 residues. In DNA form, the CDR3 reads TGTGCCACCAGCAGAGATTGGGGACTGGGACGCCATGGCTACACCTTC. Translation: CATSRDWGLGRHGYTF.

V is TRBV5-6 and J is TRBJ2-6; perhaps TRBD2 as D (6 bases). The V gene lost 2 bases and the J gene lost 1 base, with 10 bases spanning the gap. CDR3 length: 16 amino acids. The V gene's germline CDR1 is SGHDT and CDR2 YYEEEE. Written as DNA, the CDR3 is TGTGCCAGCAGCTTAGGAGGAGGGTCTGGGGCCAACGTCCTGACTTTC. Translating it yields CASSLGGGSGANVLTF. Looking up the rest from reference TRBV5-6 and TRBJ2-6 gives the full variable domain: DAGVTQSPTHLIKTRGQQVTLRCSPKSGHDTVSWYQQALGQGPQFIFQYYEEEERQRGNFPDRFSGHQFPNYSSELNVNALLLGDSALYLCASSLGGGSGANVLTFGAGSRLTVL.

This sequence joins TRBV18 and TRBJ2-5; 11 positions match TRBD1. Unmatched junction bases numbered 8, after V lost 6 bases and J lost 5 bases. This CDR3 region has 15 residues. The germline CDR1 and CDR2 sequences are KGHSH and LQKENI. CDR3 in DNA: TGTGCCAGCTCGCTGGACAGGGGGCGGCGGGAGACCCAGTACTTC. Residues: CASSLDRGRRETQYF.

This CDR3 is CASSATGQGGETQYF. The DNA for the CDR3 is TGTGCCAGCAGCGCTACGGGACAGGGGGGTGAGACCCAGTACTTC. The V gene is TRBV5-4, the J gene TRBJ2-5, with 11 bases fitting TRBD1. Germline V gene lookup returns CDR1 SGHNT and CDR2 YYREEE (reference sequence). This CDR3 is built from 15 residues. Trimming cost V 4 bases and J 5 bases; bases outside gene matches: 7.

The CDR3 loop is CASSPPQDPFWTQYF. The CDR3 DNA reads TGTGCCAGCTCACCCCCACAGGACCCGTTTTGGACCCAGTACTTC. This sequence joins TRBV18 and TRBJ2-5; D is possibly TRBD1 (5 bases). The CDR3 contains 15 residues. V was cut by 3 bases and J by 7 bases, with 18 bases left in between. CDR1 and CDR2 (germline): KGHSH, LQKENI. Variable domain in full (rest from reference TRBV18 and TRBJ2-5): NAGVMQNPRHLVRRRGQEARLRCSPMKGHSHVYWYRQLPEEGLKFMVYLQKENIIDESGMPKERFSAEFPKEGPSILRIQQVVRGDSAAYFCASSPPQDPFWTQYFGPGTRLLVL.

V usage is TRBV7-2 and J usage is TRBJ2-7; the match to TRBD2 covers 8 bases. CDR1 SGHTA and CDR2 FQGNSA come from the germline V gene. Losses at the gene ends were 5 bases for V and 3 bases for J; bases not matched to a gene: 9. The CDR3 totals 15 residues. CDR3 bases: TGTGCCAGCAGCCGATCGCGGGGGGCCAACTACGAGCAGTACTTC. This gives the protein CASSRSRGANYEQYF.

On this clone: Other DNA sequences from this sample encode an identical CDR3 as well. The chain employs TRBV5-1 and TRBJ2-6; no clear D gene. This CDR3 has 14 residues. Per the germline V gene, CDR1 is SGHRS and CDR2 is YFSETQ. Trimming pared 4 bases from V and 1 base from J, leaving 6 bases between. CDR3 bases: TGCGCCAGCAGCGATCGGTCTGGGGCCAACGTCCTGACTTTC. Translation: CASSDRSGANVLTF.

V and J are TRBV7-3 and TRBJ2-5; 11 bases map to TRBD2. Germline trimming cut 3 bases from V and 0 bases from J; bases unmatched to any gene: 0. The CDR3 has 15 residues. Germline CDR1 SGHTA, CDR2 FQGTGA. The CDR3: CASSLGLADQETQYF. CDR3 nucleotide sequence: TGTGCCAGCAGCTTGGGACTAGCGGACCAAGAGACCCAGTACTTC.